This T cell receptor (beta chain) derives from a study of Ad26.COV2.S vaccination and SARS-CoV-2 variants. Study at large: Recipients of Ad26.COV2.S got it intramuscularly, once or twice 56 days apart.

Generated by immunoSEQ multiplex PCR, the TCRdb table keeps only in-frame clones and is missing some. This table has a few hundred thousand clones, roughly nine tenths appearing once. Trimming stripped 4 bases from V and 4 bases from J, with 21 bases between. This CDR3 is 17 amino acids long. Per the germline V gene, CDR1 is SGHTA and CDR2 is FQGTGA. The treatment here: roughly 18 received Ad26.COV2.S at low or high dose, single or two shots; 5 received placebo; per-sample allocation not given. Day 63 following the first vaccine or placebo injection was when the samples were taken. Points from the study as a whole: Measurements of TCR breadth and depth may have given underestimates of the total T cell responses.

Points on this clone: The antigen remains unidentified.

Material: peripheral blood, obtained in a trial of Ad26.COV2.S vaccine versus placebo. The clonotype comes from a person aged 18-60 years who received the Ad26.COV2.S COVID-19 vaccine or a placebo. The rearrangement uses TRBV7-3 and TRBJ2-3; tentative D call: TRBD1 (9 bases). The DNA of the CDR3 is TGTGCCAGCAGCTCTACCGGGACAGGGACTAGAGCAGATACGCAGTATTTT. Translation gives CASSSTGTGTRADTQYF.